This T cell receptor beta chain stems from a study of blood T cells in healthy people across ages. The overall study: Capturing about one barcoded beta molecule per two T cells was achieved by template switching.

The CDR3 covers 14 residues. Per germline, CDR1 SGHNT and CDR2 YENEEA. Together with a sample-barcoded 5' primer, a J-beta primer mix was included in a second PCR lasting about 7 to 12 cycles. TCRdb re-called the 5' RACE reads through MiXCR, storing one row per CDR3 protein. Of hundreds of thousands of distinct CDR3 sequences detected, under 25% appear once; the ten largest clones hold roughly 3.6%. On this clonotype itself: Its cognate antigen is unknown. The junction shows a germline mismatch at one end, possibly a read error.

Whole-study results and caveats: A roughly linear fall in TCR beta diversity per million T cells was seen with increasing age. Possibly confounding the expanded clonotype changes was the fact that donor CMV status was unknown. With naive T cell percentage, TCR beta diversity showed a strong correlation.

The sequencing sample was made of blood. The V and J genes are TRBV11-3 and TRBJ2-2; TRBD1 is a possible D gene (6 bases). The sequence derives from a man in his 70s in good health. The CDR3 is CASSFHRATGELFF. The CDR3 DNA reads TGTGCTAGCAGCTTCCACAGGGCCACCGGGGAGCTGTTTTTT.